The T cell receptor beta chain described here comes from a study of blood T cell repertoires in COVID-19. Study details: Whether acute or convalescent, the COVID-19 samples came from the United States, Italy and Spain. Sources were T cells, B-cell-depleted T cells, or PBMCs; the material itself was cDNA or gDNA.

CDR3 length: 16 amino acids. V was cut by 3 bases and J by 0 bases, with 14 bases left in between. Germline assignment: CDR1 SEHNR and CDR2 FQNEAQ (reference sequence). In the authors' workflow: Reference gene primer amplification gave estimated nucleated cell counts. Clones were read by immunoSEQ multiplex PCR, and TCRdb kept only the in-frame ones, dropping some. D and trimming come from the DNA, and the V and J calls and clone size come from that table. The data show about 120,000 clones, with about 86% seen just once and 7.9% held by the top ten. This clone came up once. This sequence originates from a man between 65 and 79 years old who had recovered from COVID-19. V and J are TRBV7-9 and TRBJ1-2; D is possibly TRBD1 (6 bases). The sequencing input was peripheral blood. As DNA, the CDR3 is TGTGCCAGCAGCTTTGGGGGCGCCCCAGCTAACTATGGCTACACCTTC. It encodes CASSFGGAPANYGYTF.